This T cell receptor beta chain originates from a study of control samples from healthy donors and cancer patients. CDR1 is GTSNPN, CDR2 SVGIG, per germline (reference sequence). V shed 2 bases, J shed 11 bases, and the junction held 9 bases outside the gene matches. There are 13 residues in the CDR3. Clones were sequenced by immunoSEQ multiplex PCR, and TCRdb holds only the in-frame ones, with some missing. The sample holds under 200,000 clones; approximately 93% are singletons and the top ten take 8.5%. This chain joins TRBV30 and TRBJ1-1, with TRBD1 matching 9 bases. Sequencing input: blood. The sequence came from a middle-aged woman in good health. CDR3 coding DNA: TGTGCCTGGAGTAGGGGAGACAGGGGGGACGCTTTCTTT. Its protein is CAWSRGDRGDAFF.